The T cell receptor beta chain described here comes from a study of CD8 T cells in ankylosing spondylitis. From the 5' RACE reads, TCRdb called clonotypes with MiXCR, one entry per CDR3 protein. The sample holds around 150,000 distinct CDR3 sequences, approximately 10% seen once. This clonotype has a count of ten or more. V shed 5 bases and J shed 0 bases, with 7 bases lying between them. The CDR3 loop spans 13 amino acids. In germline, CDR1 is SGHTA, CDR2 FQGNSA. The source material was blood, either unsorted or a sorted T cell fraction (not recorded which). This clonotype originated in a female donor with ankylosing spondylitis or in good health (not recorded which). The rearrangement joins TRBV7-2 to TRBJ2-5; no definite D call. The CDR3: CASSRDYQETQYF. The CDR3 bases are TGTGCCAGCAGCCGAGACTACCAAGAGACCCAGTACTTC.